This T cell receptor beta chain came from a study of shared clonotypes between healthy human individuals. Clones were read by immunoSEQ multiplex PCR, and TCRdb kept only the in-frame ones, dropping some. The sample holds 2,100,000 or so clones, under 97% seen once. Nashville, Tennessee was home to all donors, each a Caucasian adult. CD4+ cells underwent separation, giving CD45RA+ naive and CD45RA-negative memory subsets. Germline lookup yields CDR1 LNHDA and CDR2 SQIVND (reference sequence). The CDR3 totals 13 residues. Trimming left V 6 bases short and J 2 bases short, with 8 bases between. This TCR was sampled from a man younger than 30 in good health. The J gene is TRBJ1-3, the V gene TRBV19; tentative D call: TRBD1 (5 bases). Material for sequencing was naive CD4+ T cells sorted from blood. Subset indicated: CD45RA+ positively selected. Here the CDR3 reads CASSDSAGNTIYF. For the CDR3, the DNA is TGTGCCAGTAGCGACAGTGCTGGAAACACCATATATTTT.